What follows is one TCR beta chain and its context. There are many counts of this clonotype. What antigen it recognizes has not been identified. It has no much larger one-base neighbor in the sample; base qualities were not kept. TCRdb records Illumina HiSeq 2000 as the sequencer. Multiplex PCR amplification was used to generate the TCR beta chain libraries. High-throughput sequencing was used to analyze the amplified TCR beta chain products. TCRdb itself trimmed the public reads at Q25 with fastp, ran MiXCR and retained productive beta chains. Identical CDR3 proteins give one entry, which carries the most common genes and DNA. Across this sample there are around 130,000 distinct CDR3 sequences, with approximately 32% seen only once. The top ten hold roughly 2.3% of the sample. This record belongs to a study of breast tumors, draining lymph nodes, adjacent tissues (dated by TCRdb to about 2016). Some background on the complete study: Breast cancer patients provided tumor, adjacent nontumor tissue and axillary lymph nodes, and the study compared the TCR beta repertoires across these three sources. The study was designed to assess the relationships and possible T-cell exchange between tumor, surrounding tissue and draining lymph node repertoires in human breast cancer.

General study outcomes and caveats: In luminal-like breast cancer, tumor and nontumor tissue repertoires resembled each other significantly more than in basal-like breast cancer. Tumor T-cell repertoires showed less diversity than lymph node repertoires and more diversity than nontumor tissue repertoires, and tumor T-cell repertoires showed preferential V and J gene usage. The data were judged consistent with most tumor T cells deriving from the lymph node and then expanding within tumor tissue. The conclusion that tumor T cells originate in lymph nodes was presented as consistent with a hypothesis rather than as directly demonstrated.

Lymph node samples came from the axillary draining lymph nodes of breast cancer patients. CDR3 length: 14 amino acids, cysteine to phenylalanine. This entry keeps only the CDR3 DNA: 42 bases, framed from base 1. Unmatched junction bases come to 3, with V trimmed by 3 bases and J by 4 bases. Sequences LNHDA (CDR1) and SQIVND (CDR2) are obtained from the germline V gene (reference sequence). The sequence derives from a female donor with breast cancer. Some clones in this sample may be carry-over from other donors' samples. Sequenced: axillary lymph node tissue. The rearrangement joined TRBV19 to TRBJ2-1; 7 bases in the junction line up with TRBD1. The sequenced DNA is TGTGCCAGTAGTATCGGGACAGTTTACAATGAGCAGTTCTTC. The translation is CASSIGTVYNEQFF.